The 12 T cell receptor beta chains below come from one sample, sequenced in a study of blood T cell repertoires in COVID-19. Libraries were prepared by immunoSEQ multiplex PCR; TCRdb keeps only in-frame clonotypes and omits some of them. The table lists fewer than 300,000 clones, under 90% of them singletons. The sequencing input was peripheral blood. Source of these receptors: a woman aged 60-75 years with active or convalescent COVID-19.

The CDR3, as DNA: TGTGCCAGCAGCGTAGCCTACGTTAAAACCGGGGAGCTGTTTTTT. It is translated as CASSVAYVKTGELFF. J is TRBJ2-2 and V is TRBV9; D unclear. Trimming shortened V by 0 bases and J by 5 bases, and 11 bases separated the two germline ends. The CDR3 has 15 amino acids. CDR1 is SGDLS, CDR2 YYNGEE, per germline.

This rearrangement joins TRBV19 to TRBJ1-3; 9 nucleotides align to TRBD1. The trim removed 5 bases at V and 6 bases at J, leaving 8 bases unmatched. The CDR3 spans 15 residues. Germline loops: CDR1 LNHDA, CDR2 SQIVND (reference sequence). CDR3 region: CASSYTGTGTNTIYF. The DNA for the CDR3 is TGTGCCAGTAGTTATACCGGGACAGGGACAAACACCATATATTTT.

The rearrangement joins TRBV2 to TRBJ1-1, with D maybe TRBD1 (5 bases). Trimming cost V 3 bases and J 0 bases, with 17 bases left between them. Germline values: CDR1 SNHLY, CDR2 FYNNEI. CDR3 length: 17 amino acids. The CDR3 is CASSDRGPETLNTEAFF. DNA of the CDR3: TGTGCCAGCAGTGATAGGGGTCCCGAGACCTTGAACACTGAAGCTTTCTTT.

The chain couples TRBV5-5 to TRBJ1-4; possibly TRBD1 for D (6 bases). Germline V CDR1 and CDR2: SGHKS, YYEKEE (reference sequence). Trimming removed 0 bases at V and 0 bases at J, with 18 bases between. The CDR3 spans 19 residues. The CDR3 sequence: CASSLGAHRAGATNEKLFF. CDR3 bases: TGTGCCAGCAGCTTGGGGGCCCACAGGGCGGGGGCAACTAATGAAAAACTGTTTTTT.

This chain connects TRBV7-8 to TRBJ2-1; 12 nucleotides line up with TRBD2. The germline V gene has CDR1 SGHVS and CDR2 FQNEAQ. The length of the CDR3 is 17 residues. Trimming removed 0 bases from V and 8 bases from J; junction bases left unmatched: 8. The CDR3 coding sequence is TGTGCCAGCAGCTTAGCGGCTAGCGGGGGGGTGTGGGATGAGCAGTTCTTC. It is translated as CASSLAASGGVWDEQFF.

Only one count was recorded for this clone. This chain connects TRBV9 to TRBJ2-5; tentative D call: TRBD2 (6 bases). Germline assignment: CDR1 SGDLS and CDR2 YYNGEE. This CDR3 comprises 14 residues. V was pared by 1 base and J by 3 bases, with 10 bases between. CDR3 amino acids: CASSVYGGEETQYF. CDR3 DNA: TGTGCCAGCAGCGTATACGGAGGGGAAGAGACCCAGTACTTC.

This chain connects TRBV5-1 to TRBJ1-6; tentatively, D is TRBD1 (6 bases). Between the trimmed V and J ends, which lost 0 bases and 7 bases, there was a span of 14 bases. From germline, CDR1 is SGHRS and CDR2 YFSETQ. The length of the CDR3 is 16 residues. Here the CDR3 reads CASSLAGIGGNSPLHF. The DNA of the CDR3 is TGCGCCAGCAGCTTGGCCGGTATAGGGGGAAATTCACCCCTCCACTTT.

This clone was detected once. This chain's CDR3 is CSAFDMSSYEQYF. The CDR3 region has the DNA TGCAGCGCCTTCGACATGTCTTCCTACGAGCAGTACTTC. The J gene is TRBJ2-7, the V gene TRBV29-1; no firm D call. The V gene lost 7 bases and the J gene lost 1 base, with 14 bases spanning the gap. This CDR3 is built from 13 residues. CDR1 is SQVTM and CDR2 is ANQGSEA in the germline V gene.

CDR3 DNA sequence: TGTGCCAGCTCACCACCGGCGGGATTAACCAGGTGGGGATCCTACGAGCAGTACTTC. This encodes CASSPPAGLTRWGSYEQYF. This rearrangement joins TRBV18 to TRBJ2-7; perhaps TRBD2 as D (6 bases). V was trimmed by 0 bases and J by 1 base, leaving 22 bases between them. Germline V gene data show CDR1 as KGHSH and CDR2 as LQKENI. The CDR3 extends over 19 amino acids.

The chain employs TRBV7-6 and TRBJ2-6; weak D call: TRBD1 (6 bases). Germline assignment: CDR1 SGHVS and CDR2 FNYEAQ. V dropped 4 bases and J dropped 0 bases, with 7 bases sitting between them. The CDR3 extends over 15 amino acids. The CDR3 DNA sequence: TGTGCCAGCAGCTCGGACAGCTCTGGGGCCAACGTCCTGACTTTC. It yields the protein CASSSDSSGANVLTF.

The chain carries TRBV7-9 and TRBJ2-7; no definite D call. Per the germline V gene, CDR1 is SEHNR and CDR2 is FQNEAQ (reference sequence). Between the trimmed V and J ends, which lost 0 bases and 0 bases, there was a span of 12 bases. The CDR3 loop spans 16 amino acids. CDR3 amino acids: CASSLARQGHSYEQYF. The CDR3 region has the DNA TGTGCCAGCAGCTTAGCCAGACAAGGCCACTCCTACGAGCAGTACTTC.

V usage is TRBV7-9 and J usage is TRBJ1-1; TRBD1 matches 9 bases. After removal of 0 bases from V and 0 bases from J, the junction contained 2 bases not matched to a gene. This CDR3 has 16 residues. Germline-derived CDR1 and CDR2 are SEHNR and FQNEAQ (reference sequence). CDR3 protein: CASSLAGTGLNTEAFF. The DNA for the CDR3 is TGTGCCAGCAGCTTAGCCGGGACAGGGTTGAACACTGAAGCTTTCTTT.